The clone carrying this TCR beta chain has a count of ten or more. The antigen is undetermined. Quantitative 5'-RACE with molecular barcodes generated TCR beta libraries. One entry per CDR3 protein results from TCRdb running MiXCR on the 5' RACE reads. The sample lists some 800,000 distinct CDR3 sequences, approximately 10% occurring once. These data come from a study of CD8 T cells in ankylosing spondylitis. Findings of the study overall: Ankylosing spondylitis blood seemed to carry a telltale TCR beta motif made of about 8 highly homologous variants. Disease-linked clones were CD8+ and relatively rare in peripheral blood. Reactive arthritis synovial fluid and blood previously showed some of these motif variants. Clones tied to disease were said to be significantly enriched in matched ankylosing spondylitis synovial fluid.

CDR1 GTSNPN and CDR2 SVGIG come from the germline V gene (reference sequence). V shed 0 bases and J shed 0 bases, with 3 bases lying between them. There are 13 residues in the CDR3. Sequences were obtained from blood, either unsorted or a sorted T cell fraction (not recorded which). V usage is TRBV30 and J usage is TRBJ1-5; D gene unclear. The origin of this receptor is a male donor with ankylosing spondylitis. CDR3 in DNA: TGTGCCTGGAGTGTAGATAGCAATCAGCCCCAGCATTTT. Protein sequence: CAWSVDSNQPQHF. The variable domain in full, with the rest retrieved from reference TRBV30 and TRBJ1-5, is SQTIHQWPATLVQPVGSPLSLECTVEGTSNPNLYWYRQAAGRGLQLLFYSVGIGQISSEVPQNLSASRPQDRQFILSSKKLLLSDSGFYLCAWSVDSNQPQHFGDGTRLSIL.